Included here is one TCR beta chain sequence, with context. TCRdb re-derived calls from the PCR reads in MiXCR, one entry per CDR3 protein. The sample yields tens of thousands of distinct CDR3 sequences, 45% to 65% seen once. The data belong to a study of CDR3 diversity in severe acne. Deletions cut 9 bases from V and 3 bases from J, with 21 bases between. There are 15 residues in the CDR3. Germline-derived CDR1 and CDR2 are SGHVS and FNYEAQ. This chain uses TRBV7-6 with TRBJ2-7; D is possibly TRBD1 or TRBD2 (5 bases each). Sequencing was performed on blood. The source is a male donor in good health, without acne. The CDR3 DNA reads TGTGCCAGTAGTATGGGCAGGGTGGGGAGCTACGAGCAGTACTTC. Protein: CASSMGRVGSYEQYF.